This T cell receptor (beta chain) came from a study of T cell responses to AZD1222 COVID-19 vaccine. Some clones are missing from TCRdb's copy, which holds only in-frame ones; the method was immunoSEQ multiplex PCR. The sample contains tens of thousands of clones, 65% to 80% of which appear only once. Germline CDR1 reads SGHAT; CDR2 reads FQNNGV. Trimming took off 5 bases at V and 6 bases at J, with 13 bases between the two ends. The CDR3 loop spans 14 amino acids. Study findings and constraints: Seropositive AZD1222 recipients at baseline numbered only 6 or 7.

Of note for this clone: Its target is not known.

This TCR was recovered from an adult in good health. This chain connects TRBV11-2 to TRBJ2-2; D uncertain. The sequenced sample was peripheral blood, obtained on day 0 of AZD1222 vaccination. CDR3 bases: TGTGCCAGCAGCCCAAGCTTGCGATCCGGGGAGCTGTTTTTT. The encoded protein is CASSPSLRSGELFF.